Listed below are T cell receptor beta chains from one sample, sequenced in a study of blood T cell repertoires in COVID-19. TCRdb's table, derived via immunoSEQ multiplex PCR, lists solely in-frame clones and lacks some. The sample has about 250,000 clones, about 86% seen once. Sequencing was carried out using PBMCs or T cells enriched from blood (not recorded which). The origin of the receptors is a man aged 50 to 60 who had recovered from COVID-19. CDR3s include the opening cysteine and the closing phenylalanine or tryptophan. The D gene is left open where the match is weak. Clone size appears in some rows only: once, few, many, or a class for an expanded clone.

d_gene	v_gene	abundance	j_gene	CDR3nt	CDR3aa
-	TRBV19	-	TRBJ1-6	TGTGCCAGTAGTATGCGGAGGTCACCCCTCCACTTT	CASSMRRSPLHF
-	TRBV5-1	once	TRBJ2-7	TGCGCCAGCAGCTCCACCGGGACTCGCGGGGCCGAGCAGTACTTC	CASSSTGTRGAEQYF
-	TRBV29-1	-	TRBJ1-2	TGCAGCGTTGGGTGGGGAGGGGGCTACACCTTC	CSVGWGGGYTF
-	TRBV11-3	-	TRBJ1-1	TGTGCCAGCAGGGGACACCTGAACACTGAAGCTTTCTTT	CASRGHLNTEAFF
TRBD2	TRBV7-8	-	TRBJ2-7	TGTGCCAGCAGCGCGGCTAGCGGGAGGGCCTACGAGCAGTACTTC	CASSAASGRAYEQYF
TRBD1	TRBV6-2/TRBV6-3	-	TRBJ1-2	TGTGCCAGCAGTTACTCGACAGGGACCGGCTACACCTTC	CASSYSTGTGYTF
-	TRBV5-5	-	TRBJ1-5	TGTGCCAGCAGCCCGATACAGGGAAACTATCAGCCCCAGCATTTT	CASSPIQGNYQPQHF
-	TRBV2	-	TRBJ1-1	TGTGCCAGCAGTGAAACGTGGGGGCTGGCTGAAGCTTTCTTT	CASSETWGLAEAFF
-	TRBV5-1	few	TRBJ2-7	TGCGCCAGCAGCTTGGCCAGCAGGGGTGGCTACGAGCAGTACTTC	CASSLASRGGYEQYF
-	TRBV6-5	-	TRBJ2-7	TGTGCCAGCAGTTCTCTCGTCTTGGGCCTAACCTACGAGCAGTACTTC	CASSSLVLGLTYEQYF
-	TRBV19	once	TRBJ1-1	TGTGCCAGTAGTATGGGCATGAACACTGAAGCTTTCTTT	CASSMGMNTEAFF
-	TRBV9	-	TRBJ2-7	TGTGCCAGCAGCGTAGAGGCGGGACGCTCCTACGAGCAGTACTTC	CASSVEAGRSYEQYF
TRBD2	TRBV9	-	TRBJ2-1	TGTGCCAGCAGCGTAGGGGCTAGCGGGGGAACCTACAATGAGCAGTTCTTC	CASSVGASGGTYNEQFF
TRBD1	TRBV11-3	-	TRBJ2-5	TGTGCCAGCAGCTTAGCTGGGACAGGGGGCACTGAGACCCAGTACTTC	CASSLAGTGGTETQYF
-	TRBV5-4	-	TRBJ1-4	TGTGCCAGCAGCTCCCAGTCAACTAATGAAAAACTGTTTTTT	CASSSQSTNEKLFF
-	TRBV19	-	TRBJ1-1	TGTGCCAGTAGCACCCAGCGAGACACTGAAGCTTTCTTT	CASSTQRDTEAFF
-	TRBV9	-	TRBJ1-6	TGTGCCAGCAGCGTACTGGGAGATAATTCACCCCTCCACTTT	CASSVLGDNSPLHF
-	TRBV5-1	-	TRBJ2-7	TGCGCCAGCAGCTTGGCCGGGGGACCTTCTATAAACGAGCAGTACTTC	CASSLAGGPSINEQYF
TRBD1	TRBV7-3	-	TRBJ2-2	TGTGCCAGCAGCTCACTCTTTGACAGGGGCGGAACCGGGGAGCTGTTTTTT	CASSSLFDRGGTGELFF
TRBD2	TRBV7-3	-	TRBJ2-1	TGTGCCAGCAGCCCTAGCGGGGGTTCCTACAATGAGCAGTTCTTC	CASSPSGGSYNEQFF
TRBD2	TRBV5-6	-	TRBJ2-5	TGTGCCAGCAGCCGCTCCCCTATAGCGGGAGGAAACCAAGAGACCCAGTACTTC	CASSRSPIAGGNQETQYF
-	TRBV23-1	-	TRBJ1-1	TGCGCCAGCAGTCAAATGCAGGGAGGAGGTGAAGCTTTCTTT	CASSQMQGGGEAFF
TRBD2	TRBV29-1	once	TRBJ2-2	TGCAGCGTTGAGACGGCTAGCGGGGGCGCTGCGAACACCGGGGAGCTGTTTTTT	CSVETASGGAANTGELFF
-	TRBV19	-	TRBJ1-6	TGTGCCAGTAGTATCCAACAGTCTAATTCACCCCTCCACTTT	CASSIQQSNSPLHF
-	TRBV21-1	once	TRBJ1-1	TGTGCCAGCAGCTCCTGGCGGGGGAAGGGCACTGAAGCTTTCTTT	CASSSWRGKGTEAFF
-	TRBV11-2	-	TRBJ1-1	TGTGCCAGCAGCTCGGGAGGTTCAGGCACTGAAGCTTTCTTT	CASSSGGSGTEAFF
TRBD1	TRBV19	-	TRBJ1-1	TGTGCCAGTAGTAGAGACAGGGTGAACACTGAAGCTTTCTTT	CASSRDRVNTEAFF